This TCR beta chain appears in the sequencing data of a study of blood T cells in healthy people across ages. The study, taken as a whole, reports: When one million T cells were used, diversity estimates were thought to be underestimates.

As regards this clonotype: Its antigen remains unknown.

Unmatched junction bases numbered 3, after V lost 9 bases and J lost 0 bases. The CDR3 extends over 13 amino acids. Germline CDR1 ENHRY, CDR2 SYGVKD. Next came a second PCR, run for about 7 to 12 cycles, which used a sample-barcoded 5' primer along with a J-beta primer mix. MiXCR, applied by TCRdb to the 5' RACE reads, yields one record per CDR3 protein. The repertoire has over a million distinct CDR3 sequences, almost 25% of them found once; the top ten carry around 0.75%. The same sample was also studied in work on T cells of mothers and their children.

The sequencing input was blood. The chain joins TRBV10-3 to TRBJ2-3; TRBD2 agrees at 7 bases. The sequence came from a girl under 10 years old in good health. CDR3 sequence: CAMRGISTDTQYF. CDR3 nucleotides: TGTGCCATGCGGGGGATCAGCACAGATACGCAGTATTTT.